The clone carrying this TCR beta chain appeared once. Categorization into cohorts depended on clinical history that participants reported. Study processing details: The authors estimated nucleated cell counts from reference gene primer amplification. Sequenced by immunoSEQ multiplex PCR; TCRdb stores in-frame clones only, minus some. V and J calls and clone size follow that table, whereas D and trimming were derived from the DNA. The data show 200,000 to 250,000 clones, 70% to 85% seen once. These data belong to a study of blood T cell repertoires in COVID-19. Study-level background: From T cells, B-cell-depleted T cells, or PBMCs came the material, which was cDNA or gDNA.

CDR1 and CDR2 from the germline V gene are LGHNA and YSLEER. Between the trimmed V and J ends, which lost 3 bases and 2 bases, there was a span of 8 bases. This CDR3 contains 14 residues. The chain recombines TRBV4-3 with TRBJ1-3; a weak D match, TRBD1 (5 bases). Sequenced input: PBMCs or T cells enriched from blood (not recorded which). The receptor was isolated from a man in his forties who had recovered from COVID-19. The CDR3, as DNA: TGCGCCAGCAGCCAGGGGCGAGCTGGAAACACCATATATTTT. Protein sequence: CASSQGRAGNTIYF.